This T cell receptor beta chain was documented in a study of cytomegalovirus exposure and HLA in healthy donors. The CDR3 sequence is 12 residues long. The ends lost 1 base at V and 11 bases at J; junction bases unmatched: 7. The germline CDR1 and CDR2 sequences are GTSNPN and SVGIG (reference sequence). The PCR contained 60 Vbeta and 13 Jbeta primers. Clones were read by immunoSEQ multiplex PCR, and TCRdb kept only the in-frame ones, dropping some. The repertoire holds about 70,000 clones, with about 67% as singletons. V usage is TRBV30 and J usage is TRBJ1-2; 7 bases line up with TRBD1. The clonotype was recovered from a human donor in good health. Sequences were obtained from PBMCs. The CDR3 nucleotides are TGTGCCTGGAGTGGGGACAGTCGTGGGTACACCTTC. It translates to CAWSGDSRGYTF.